The 28 T cell receptor beta chains below all came from one sample that was sequenced in a study of blood T cell repertoires in COVID-19. The data were produced by immunoSEQ multiplex PCR, yet TCRdb's version contains in-frame clones alone and is incomplete. Of roughly 350,000 clones in the sample, around 87% were seen once. The sample taken for sequencing was peripheral blood. These receptors came from a woman aged 45-65 years with active or convalescent COVID-19.

The rearrangement joins TRBV5-1 to TRBJ1-4, with 8 bases identical to TRBD1. CDR1 is SGHRS and CDR2 is YFSETQ in the germline V gene. V was clipped by 3 bases and J by 8 bases; unmatched bases: 9. This CDR3 spans 15 amino acids. The CDR3 DNA sequence: TGCGCCAGCAGCTCCGGACAGGGTTACAGAGAAAAACTGTTTTTT. Protein product: CASSSGQGYREKLFF.

This rearrangement joins TRBV6-2 or TRBV6-3 to TRBJ2-7; TRBD1 matches 8 bases. This CDR3 is 19 amino acids long. V trimming: 2 bases; J trimming: 0 bases; junction bases outside the gene matches: 15. Looked up from germline, CDR1 is MNHEY and CDR2 is SVGEGT. The CDR3, as DNA: TGTGCCAGCAGTTACACGGGCATCTCCTGGGACAGGCTCTCCTACGAGCAGTACTTC. As protein: CASSYTGISWDRLSYEQYF.

The chain links TRBV3-1 (or the pseudogene TRBV3-2) to TRBJ2-2; tentatively, D is TRBD1 (6 bases). The CDR3 is 14 residues long. Germline V gene data show CDR1 as LGHDT and CDR2 as YNNKEL (reference sequence). V shed 8 bases and J shed 0 bases, with 10 bases lying between them. CDR3 nucleotide sequence: TGTGCCAGCGAGGGGGTATCGAACACCGGGGAGCTGTTTTTT. Its translation: CASEGVSNTGELFF.

The gene calls are TRBV7-3 and TRBJ2-3; 9 nucleotides match TRBD2. The CDR3 length is 16 residues. Germline CDR1 reads SGHTA; CDR2 reads FQGTGA. V lost 5 bases and J lost 3; bases outside the gene matches: 9. CDR3 protein: CASSPQAGGRTDTQYF. The DNA of the CDR3 is TGTGCCAGCAGCCCCCAAGCGGGGGGTAGGACAGATACGCAGTATTTT.

In this sample, this clone turned up a few times. The J gene is TRBJ2-7, the V gene TRBV19; TRBD1 matches 7 bases. This CDR3 has 13 residues. The junction had 4 bases not matched to a gene; V was cut back by 5 bases and J by 3 bases. Germline V lookup: CDR1 LNHDA, CDR2 SQIVND (reference sequence). The CDR3 DNA is TGTGCCAGTAGTCGGGGACAGAACTACGAGCAGTACTTC. Translated: CASSRGQNYEQYF. The variable domain in full, completed from reference TRBV19 and TRBJ2-7, reads DGGITQSPKYLFRKEGQNVTLSCEQNLNHDAMYWYRQDPGQGLRLIYYSQIVNDFQKGDIAEGYSVSREKKESFPLTVTSAQKNPTAFYLCASSRGQNYEQYFGPGTRLTVT.

The chain links TRBV7-2 to TRBJ2-5; 9 nucleotides line up with TRBD1. This CDR3 has 15 residues. The germline gives CDR1 SGHTA, CDR2 FQGNSA. The V segment lost 5 bases and the J segment 5 bases; nucleotides outside the gene matches: 9. DNA of the CDR3: TGTGCCAGCAGCCCCTCGGGACAGGGCCCGGAGACCCAGTACTTC. Its protein is CASSPSGQGPETQYF.

For this clone: This sample includes further DNA sequences coding for the same CDR3. The genes are TRBV11-2 and TRBJ2-7, with 8 bases fitting TRBD1. The ends lost 1 base at V and 3 bases at J; junction bases unmatched: 2. Per the germline V gene, CDR1 is SGHAT and CDR2 is FQNNGV. The CDR3 has 14 amino acids. The CDR3 is CASSLGRGLYEQYF. CDR3 coding DNA: TGTGCCAGCAGCTTAGGCAGGGGGCTCTACGAGCAGTACTTC. The full variable domain, completed using reference TRBV11-2 and TRBJ2-7, is EAGVAQSPRYKIIEKRQSVAFWCNPISGHATLYWYQQILGQGPKLLIQFQNNGVVDDSQLPKDRFSAERLKGVDSTLKIQPAKLEDSAVYLCASSLGRGLYEQYFGPGTRLTVT.

The gene calls are TRBV13 and TRBJ1-1; possible D gene TRBD1, 5 bases. Deletions cut 2 bases from V and 3 bases from J, with 10 bases between. Germline CDR1 and CDR2: PRHDT and FYEKMQ (reference sequence). CDR3 length: 14 residues. Written as DNA, the CDR3 is TGTGCCAGCAGCTTAAGGCAGGGTGACACTGAAGCTTTCTTT. Residues: CASSLRQGDTEAFF.

The chain uses TRBV2 and TRBJ2-5; D might be TRBD1 (5 bases). CDR3 length: 14 amino acids. Deletions cut 5 bases from V and 2 bases from J, with 12 bases between. CDR1 SNHLY and CDR2 FYNNEI come from the germline V gene. The CDR3, as DNA: TGTGCCAGCAGTTCACAGGTTGCACAAGAGACCCAGTACTTC. Its translation: CASSSQVAQETQYF.

On this clone: At the DNA level, this CDR3 is encoded by other sequences in the same sample as well. This chain joins TRBV24-1 and TRBJ2-3; tentatively, D is TRBD1 (5 bases). Germline V gene data show CDR1 as KGHDR and CDR2 as SFDVKD. This CDR3 has 16 residues. V lost 4 bases and J 0 bases, leaving 13 bases between the germline ends. This CDR3 is CATSDPTGSSTDTQYF. The CDR3 DNA reads TGTGCCACCAGTGACCCTACAGGTTCTAGCACAGATACGCAGTATTTT.

The chain is built from TRBV20-1 and TRBJ2-3; tentatively, D is TRBD2 (6 bases). The CDR3 runs to 14 residues. V was trimmed by 3 bases and J by 4 bases, leaving 14 bases between them. Germline lookup yields CDR1 DFQATT and CDR2 SNEGSKA (reference sequence). The chain's CDR3 is CSASPTSRSDTQYF. In DNA form, the CDR3 reads TGCAGTGCTAGTCCCACTAGCCGGTCAGATACGCAGTATTTT.

This sequence joins TRBV30 and TRBJ1-5, with TRBD1 matching 8 bases. There are 14 residues in the CDR3. CDR1 and CDR2 from the germline V gene are GTSNPN and SVGIG (reference sequence). Losses at the gene ends were 8 bases for V and 0 bases for J; bases not matched to a gene: 6. The CDR3 sequence: CAGGTGGSNQPQHF. CDR3 coding DNA: TGTGCCGGGGGGACAGGCGGTAGCAATCAGCCCCAGCATTTT.

The chain employs TRBV4-3 and TRBJ2-3; D not resolved. CDR3 length equals 14 residues. Germline values: CDR1 LGHNA, CDR2 YSLEER. V dropped 3 bases and J dropped 6 bases, with 13 bases sitting between them. CDR3 in amino acids: CASSHSISGDTQYF. As DNA, the CDR3 is TGCGCCAGCAGCCATAGCATTTCGGGTGATACGCAGTATTTT.

The chain combines TRBV4-3 with TRBJ2-7, with 7 bases aligning to TRBD2. This CDR3 is 16 amino acids long. The germline gives CDR1 LGHNA, CDR2 YSLEER. The J segment lost 2 bases and the V segment lost 0 bases, leaving 7 bases of the junction unmatched. The DNA of the CDR3 is TGCGCCAGCAGCCAAGATCTACTGGGGGGGGCCTACGAGCAGTACTTC. Translated, it gives CASSQDLLGGAYEQYF.

This clone was seen only once. The chain carries TRBV6-5 and TRBJ1-1; possible D gene TRBD1, 6 bases. V gave up 2 bases and J gave up 0 bases, with 10 bases separating them. The CDR3 spans 15 residues. The germline V gene encodes CDR1 MNHEY and CDR2 SVGAGI. CDR3 nucleotide sequence: TGTGCCAGCAGTTACGTAGACAGGCTGAACACTGAAGCTTTCTTT. Its translation: CASSYVDRLNTEAFF.

As regards this clone: One end of the junction is discordant with germline, which a read error may explain. The rearrangement uses TRBV3-1 (or the pseudogene TRBV3-2) and TRBJ1-4; 8 bases align to TRBD1. The CDR3 has 14 amino acids. Per the germline V gene, CDR1 is LGHDT and CDR2 is YNNKEL (reference sequence). CDR3 DNA sequence: TGTGCCAGCAGCCAAGATTATGGGGGACAGGCAAAGAAGTTT. Translation gives CASSQDYGGQAKKF.

This clone was found a few times. The chain carries TRBV11-2 and TRBJ2-5, with 8 bases that match TRBD2. Germline V gene lookup returns CDR1 SGHAT and CDR2 FQNNGV. The J segment lost 3 bases and the V segment lost 5 bases, leaving 5 bases of the junction unmatched. The CDR3 has 14 amino acids. The CDR3 region has the DNA TGTGCCAGCAGCATTAGCGGGGCAAAAGAGACCCAGTACTTC. This sequence encodes CASSISGAKETQYF.

For the CDR3, the DNA is TGTGCCAGCAGTTCCGACAGGGGGAGAAACTACGAGCAGTACTTC. Translating gives CASSSDRGRNYEQYF. This chain uses TRBV28 with TRBJ2-7, with 9 nucleotides matching TRBD1. Per germline, CDR1 MDHEN and CDR2 SYDVKM. V lost 4 bases and J lost 3; bases outside the gene matches: 7. The CDR3 spans 15 residues. Full variable domain (rest looked up from reference TRBV28 and TRBJ2-7): DVKVTQSSRYLVKRTGEKVFLECVQDMDHENMFWYRQDPGLGLRLIYFSYDVKMKEKGDIPEGYSVSREKKERFSLILESASTNQTSMYLCASSSDRGRNYEQYFGPGTRLTVT.

The chain uses TRBV30 and TRBJ2-3; 9 positions agree with TRBD1. The CDR3 has 15 residues. Germline CDR1 is GTSNPN and CDR2 is SVGIG (reference sequence). The V gene end was trimmed by 7 bases and the J gene end by 0 bases; junction bases not matched to a gene: 8. CDR3 DNA sequence: TGTGCCTCCGGACAGGGGACCCCAAGCACAGATACGCAGTATTTT. Protein sequence: CASGQGTPSTDTQYF.

V gene TRBV30 combines with J gene TRBJ1-1; D unresolved. The CDR3 covers 12 residues. V was cut by 3 bases and J by 6 bases, with 11 bases left in between. CDR1 and CDR2 (germline): GTSNPN, SVGIG (reference sequence). CDR3 residues: CAWRTMNAEAFF. CDR3 nucleotide sequence: TGTGCCTGGAGAACTATGAATGCTGAAGCTTTCTTT.

The chain has TRBV3-1 (or the pseudogene TRBV3-2) and TRBJ1-6; D is uncertain. The CDR3 is 15 amino acids. Trimming pared 4 bases from V and 10 bases from J, leaving 17 bases between. Germline V gene lookup returns CDR1 LGHDT and CDR2 YNNKEL (reference sequence). Here the CDR3 DNA reads TGTGCCAGCAGCCTAGCCTGGAAGGCGGCGTCACCCCTCCACTTT. This translates into CASSLAWKAASPLHF.

The chain carries TRBV5-5 and TRBJ2-7; no definite D call. V gave up 1 base and J gave up 2 bases, with 10 bases separating them. The length of the CDR3 is 14 residues. CDR1 is SGHKS, CDR2 YYEKEE, per germline (reference sequence). This chain's CDR3 is CASSLYRYPYEQYF. CDR3 coding DNA: TGTGCCAGCAGCTTGTACCGGTACCCCTACGAGCAGTACTTC.

V usage is TRBV6-1 and J usage is TRBJ1-6, with no clear D. The V end was cut by 1 base, the J end by 4 bases, with 8 bases between. The length of the CDR3 is 15 residues. Germline CDR1 and CDR2: MNHNS and SASEGT. This CDR3 reads CASSEVAPYNSPLHF. For the CDR3, the DNA is TGTGCCAGCAGTGAAGTGGCACCTTATAATTCACCCCTCCACTTT.

The genes are TRBV6-2 or TRBV6-3 and TRBJ2-2, with 13 bases matching TRBD2. The CDR3 runs 16 residues. Germline trimming cut 5 bases from V and 6 bases from J; bases unmatched to any gene: 6. CDR1 MNHEY and CDR2 SVGEGT come from the germline V gene. The CDR3 protein is CASSHPTSGGPGELFF. DNA for the CDR3: TGTGCCAGCAGTCACCCGACTAGCGGGGGGCCCGGGGAGCTGTTTTTT.

The genes are TRBV4-1 and TRBJ1-5, with unresolved D. Trimming removed 0 bases at V and 6 bases at J, with 12 bases between. Per germline, CDR1 MGHRA and CDR2 YSYEKL. The CDR3 totals 15 residues. The CDR3 region has the DNA TGCGCCAGCAGCCAAGATAGAGGGTTAGGTCAGCCCCAGCATTTT. Amino acids: CASSQDRGLGQPQHF.

This rearrangement joins TRBV18 to TRBJ2-6; no clear D. Germline CDR1 reads KGHSH; CDR2 reads LQKENI. The CDR3 has 15 residues. V was pared by 3 bases and J by 1 base, with 7 bases between. This CDR3 is CASSPSFSGANVLTF. Here the CDR3 DNA reads TGTGCCAGCTCACCGTCCTTTTCTGGGGCCAACGTCCTGACTTTC.

This chain links TRBV12-5 with TRBJ2-7; maybe TRBD1 (6 bases). Germline CDR1 and CDR2: LGHNT and FRNRAP. V was pared by 6 bases and J by 5 bases, with 20 bases between. The CDR3 is 15 residues long. The CDR3 loop reads CASGARTARSDEQYF. The CDR3 nucleotides are TGTGCTAGTGGGGCCCGGACAGCGAGGTCCGACGAGCAGTACTTC.

This chain uses TRBV6-4 with TRBJ2-4, with 7 bases aligning to TRBD2. CDR1 and CDR2 (germline): MRHNA, SNTAGT. CDR3 length: 13 amino acids. The ends lost 0 bases at V and 13 bases at J; junction bases unmatched: 6. The CDR3 DNA reads TGTGCCAGCAGTGACTCGCCCGGGGGGTTACAGTACTTC. Protein sequence: CASSDSPGGLQYF.